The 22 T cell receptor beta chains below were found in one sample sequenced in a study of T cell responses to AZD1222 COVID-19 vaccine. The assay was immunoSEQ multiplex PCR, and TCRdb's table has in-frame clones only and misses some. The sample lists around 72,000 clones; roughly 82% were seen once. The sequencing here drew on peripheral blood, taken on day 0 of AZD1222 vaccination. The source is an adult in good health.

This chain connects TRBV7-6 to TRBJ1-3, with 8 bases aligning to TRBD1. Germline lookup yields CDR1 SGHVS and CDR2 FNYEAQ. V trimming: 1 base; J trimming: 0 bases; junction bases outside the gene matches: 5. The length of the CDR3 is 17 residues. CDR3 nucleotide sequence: TGTGCCAGCAGCTTAGGAGGGACAGGAATCTCTGGAAACACCATATATTTT. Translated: CASSLGGTGISGNTIYF. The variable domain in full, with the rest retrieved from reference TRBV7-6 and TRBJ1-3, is GAGVSQSPRYKVTKRGQDVALRCDPISGHVSLYWYRQALGQGPEFLTYFNYEAQQDKSGLPNDRFSAERPEGSISTLTIQRTEQRDSAMYRCASSLGGTGISGNTIYFGEGSWLTVV.

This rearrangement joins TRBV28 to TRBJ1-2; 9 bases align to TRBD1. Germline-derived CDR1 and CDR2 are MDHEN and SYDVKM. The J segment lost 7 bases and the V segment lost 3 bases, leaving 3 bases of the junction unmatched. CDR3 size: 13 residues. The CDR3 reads CASSLGQGTGYTF. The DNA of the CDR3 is TGTGCCAGCAGTTTGGGACAGGGAACTGGCTACACCTTC.

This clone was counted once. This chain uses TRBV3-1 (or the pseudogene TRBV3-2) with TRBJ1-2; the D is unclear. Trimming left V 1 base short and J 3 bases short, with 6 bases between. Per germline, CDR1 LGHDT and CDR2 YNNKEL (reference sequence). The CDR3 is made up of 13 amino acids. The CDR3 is CASSQGNYYGYTF. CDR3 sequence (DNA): TGTGCCAGCAGCCAAGGGAATTACTATGGCTACACCTTC.

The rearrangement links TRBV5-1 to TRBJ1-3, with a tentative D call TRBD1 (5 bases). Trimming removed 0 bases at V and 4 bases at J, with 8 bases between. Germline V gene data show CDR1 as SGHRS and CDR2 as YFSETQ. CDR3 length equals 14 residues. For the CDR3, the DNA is TGCGCCAGCAGCTTGGGACAGTCGGGAAACACCATATATTTT. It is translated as CASSLGQSGNTIYF.

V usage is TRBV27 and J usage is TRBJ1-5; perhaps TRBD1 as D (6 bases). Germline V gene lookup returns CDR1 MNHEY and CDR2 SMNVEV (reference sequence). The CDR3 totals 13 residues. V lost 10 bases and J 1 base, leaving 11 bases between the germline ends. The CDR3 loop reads CATSTGSNQPQHF. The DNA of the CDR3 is TGTGCCACCTCGACAGGCAGCAATCAGCCCCAGCATTTT.

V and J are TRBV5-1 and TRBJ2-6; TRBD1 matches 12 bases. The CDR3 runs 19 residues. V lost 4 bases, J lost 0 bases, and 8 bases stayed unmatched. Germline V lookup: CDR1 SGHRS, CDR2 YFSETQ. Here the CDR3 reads CASSTGTGGSLSGANVLTF. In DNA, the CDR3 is TGCGCCAGCAGCACCGGGACAGGGGGCTCCCTCTCTGGGGCCAACGTCCTGACTTTC.

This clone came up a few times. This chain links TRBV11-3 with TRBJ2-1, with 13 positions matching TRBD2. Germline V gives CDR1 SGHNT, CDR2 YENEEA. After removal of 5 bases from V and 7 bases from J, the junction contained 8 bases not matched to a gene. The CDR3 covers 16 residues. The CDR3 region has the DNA TGTGCCAGCAGCATCCCGGGACTAGCGGGGAGAAATGAGCAGTTCTTC. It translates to CASSIPGLAGRNEQFF.

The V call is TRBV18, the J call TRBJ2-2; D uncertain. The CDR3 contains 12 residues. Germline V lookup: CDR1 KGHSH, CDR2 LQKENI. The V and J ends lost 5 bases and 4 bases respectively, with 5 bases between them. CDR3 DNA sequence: TGTGCCAGCTCAACTCCCACCGGGGAGCTGTTTTTT. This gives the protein CASSTPTGELFF.

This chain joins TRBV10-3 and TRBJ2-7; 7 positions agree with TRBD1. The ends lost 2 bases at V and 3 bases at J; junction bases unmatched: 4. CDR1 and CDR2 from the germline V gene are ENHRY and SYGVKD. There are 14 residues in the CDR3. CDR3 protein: CAISETGVDYEQYF. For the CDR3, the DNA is TGTGCCATCAGTGAGACAGGGGTTGACTACGAGCAGTACTTC.

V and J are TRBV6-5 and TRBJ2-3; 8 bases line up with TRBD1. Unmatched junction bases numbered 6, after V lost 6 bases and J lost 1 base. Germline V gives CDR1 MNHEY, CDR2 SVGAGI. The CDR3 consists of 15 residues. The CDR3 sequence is CASSRQGYGTDTQYF. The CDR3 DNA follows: TGTGCCAGCAGCCGACAGGGGTATGGCACAGATACGCAGTATTTT.

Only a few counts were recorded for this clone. The CDR3 protein is CSVEQGPEQYF. CDR3 sequence (DNA): TGCAGCGTCGAACAGGGGCCCGAGCAGTACTTC. The chain combines TRBV29-1 with TRBJ2-7; 7 positions agree with TRBD1. The CDR3 runs to 11 residues. CDR1 is SQVTM and CDR2 is ANQGSEA in the germline V gene. The V gene end was trimmed by 6 bases and the J gene end by 6 bases; junction bases not matched to a gene: 5.

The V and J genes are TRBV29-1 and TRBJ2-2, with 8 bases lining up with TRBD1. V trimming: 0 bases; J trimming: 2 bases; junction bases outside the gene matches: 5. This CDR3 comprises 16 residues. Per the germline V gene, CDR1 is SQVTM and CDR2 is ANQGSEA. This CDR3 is CSVEEWAGGNTGELFF. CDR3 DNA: TGCAGCGTTGAAGAATGGGCAGGGGGCAACACCGGGGAGCTGTTTTTT.

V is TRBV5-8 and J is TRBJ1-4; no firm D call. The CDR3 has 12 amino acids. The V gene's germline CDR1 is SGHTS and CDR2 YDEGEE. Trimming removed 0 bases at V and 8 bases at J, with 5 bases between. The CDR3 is CASSLVEEKLFF. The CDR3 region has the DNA TGTGCCAGCAGCTTGGTTGAGGAAAAACTGTTTTTT.

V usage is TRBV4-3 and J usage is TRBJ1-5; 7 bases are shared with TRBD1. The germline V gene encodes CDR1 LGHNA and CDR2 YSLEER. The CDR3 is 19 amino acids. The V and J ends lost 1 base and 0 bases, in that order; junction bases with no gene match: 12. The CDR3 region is CASSQGVAGGLHSNQPQHF. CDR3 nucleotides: TGCGCCAGCAGCCAAGGTGTTGCAGGGGGGTTACATAGCAATCAGCCCCAGCATTTT.

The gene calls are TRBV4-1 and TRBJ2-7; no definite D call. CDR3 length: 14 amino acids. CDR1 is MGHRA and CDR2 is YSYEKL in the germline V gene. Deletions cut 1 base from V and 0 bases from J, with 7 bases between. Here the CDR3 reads CASSQVAASYEQYF. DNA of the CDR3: TGCGCCAGCAGCCAAGTTGCAGCCTCCTACGAGCAGTACTTC.

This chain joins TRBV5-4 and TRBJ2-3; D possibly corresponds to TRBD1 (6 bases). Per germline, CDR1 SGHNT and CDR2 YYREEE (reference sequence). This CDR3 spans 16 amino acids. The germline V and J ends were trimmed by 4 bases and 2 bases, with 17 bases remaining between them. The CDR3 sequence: CASSPFRGTYTDTQYF. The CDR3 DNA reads TGTGCCAGCAGCCCTTTCAGGGGTACTTACACAGATACGCAGTATTTT.

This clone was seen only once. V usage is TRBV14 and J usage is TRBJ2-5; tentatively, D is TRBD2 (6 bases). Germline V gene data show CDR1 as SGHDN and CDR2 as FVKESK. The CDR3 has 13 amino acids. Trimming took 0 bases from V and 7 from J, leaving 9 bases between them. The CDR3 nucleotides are TGTGCCAGCAGCCAAGAGTGGGGGGTGACCCAGTACTTC. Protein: CASSQEWGVTQYF.

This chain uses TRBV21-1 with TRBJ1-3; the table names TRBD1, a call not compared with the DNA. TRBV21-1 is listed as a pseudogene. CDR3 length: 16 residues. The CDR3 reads CASSKALQGNGNTIYF. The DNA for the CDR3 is TGTGCCAGCAGCAAAGCGTTACAGGGTAATGGAAACACCATATATTTT.

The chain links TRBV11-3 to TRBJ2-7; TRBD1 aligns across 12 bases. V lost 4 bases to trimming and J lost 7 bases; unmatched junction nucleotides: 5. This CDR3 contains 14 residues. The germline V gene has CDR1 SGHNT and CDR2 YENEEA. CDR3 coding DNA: TGTGCCAGCAGCTGGGGACAGGGGGCGGGAGAGCAGTACTTC. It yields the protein CASSWGQGAGEQYF.

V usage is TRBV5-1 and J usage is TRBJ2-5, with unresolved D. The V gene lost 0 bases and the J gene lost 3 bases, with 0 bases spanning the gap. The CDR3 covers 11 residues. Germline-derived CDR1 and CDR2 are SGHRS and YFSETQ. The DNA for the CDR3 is TGCGCCAGCAGCTTGGAAGAGACCCAGTACTTC. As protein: CASSLEETQYF.

The chain's CDR3 is CAWARLANTGELFF. The CDR3 DNA is TGTGCCTGGGCTAGACTAGCGAACACCGGGGAGCTGTTTTTT. The chain combines TRBV30 with TRBJ2-2; perhaps TRBD2 as D (6 bases). Germline V CDR1 and CDR2: GTSNPN, SVGIG (reference sequence). The CDR3 has 14 residues. The V gene lost 5 bases and the J gene lost 0 bases, with 10 bases spanning the gap.

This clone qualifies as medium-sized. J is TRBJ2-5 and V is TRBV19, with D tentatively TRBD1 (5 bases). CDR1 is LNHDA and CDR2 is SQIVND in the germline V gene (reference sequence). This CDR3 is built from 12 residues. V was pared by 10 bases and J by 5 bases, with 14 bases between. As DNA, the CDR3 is TGTGCCACCAGACAGTCAGGGGAGACCCAGTACTTC. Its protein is CATRQSGETQYF.